This is a list of T cell receptor beta chains from one sample in a study of beta chain features in type 1 diabetes. Libraries were prepared by immunoSEQ multiplex PCR; TCRdb keeps only in-frame clonotypes and omits some of them. The table has about 270,000 clones, about 14% seen once. Sequencing was performed on naive CD4+ T cells from blood. The receptors stem from a woman between 35 and 50 years old in good health. CDR3s include the opening cysteine and the closing phenylalanine or tryptophan. D genes are given only for firm matches. Some rows mark clone size as missing; the rest say once, few, many or name a class of expanded clone.

>NA|TRBJ1-1|TRBV28|few
CASSSSTGNAFF
NA
>TRBD1|TRBJ2-7|TRBV9|few
CASNPTGDSYEQYF
TGTGCCAGCAACCCTACAGGGGACTCCTACGAGCAGTACTTC
>NA|TRBJ1-4|TRBV9|NA
CASSVGGQNQLKLFF
TGTGCCAGCAGCGTAGGAGGCCAGAACCAATTAAAACTGTTTTTT
>TRBD1|TRBJ1-3|TRBV16|NA
CASSQSRGQGAGSGNTIYF
TGTGCCAGCAGCCAATCGAGGGGACAGGGTGCTGGCTCTGGAAACACCATATATTTT
>TRBD1|TRBJ2-7|TRBV6-6|NA
CASEQGAEYEQYF
TGTGCCAGCGAACAGGGGGCTGAGTACGAGCAGTACTTC
>NA|TRBJ2-7|TRBV6-7|NA
CASSFREQYF
TGTGCCAGCAGTTTCAGGGAGCAGTACTTC
>NA|TRBJ2-7|TRBV4-2|few
CASSPQQASSYEQYF
TGTGCCAGCAGCCCCCAGCAGGCTTCGTCCTACGAGCAGTACTTC
>TRBD2|TRBJ2-3|TRBV5-1|few
CASSPGTSGGLSVRNTQYF
TGCGCCAGCAGCCCCGGGACTAGCGGGGGCCTGTCTGTGAGGAATACGCAGTATTTT
>NA|TRBJ2-1|TRBV4-3|NA
CASSLLAYNEQFF
TGCGCCAGCAGCCTCCTCGCCTACAATGAGCAGTTCTTC
>NA|TRBJ2-1|TRBV18|NA
CASSPVDNPLVHFSSYNEQFF
TGTGCCAGCTCACCAGTCGATAATCCCCTTGTTCATTTTAGCTCCTACAATGAGCAGTTCTTC
>NA|TRBJ1-1|TRBV7-8|NA
CASELVGNTEAFF
TGTGCCAGCGAATTGGTCGGGAACACTGAAGCTTTCTTT
>NA|TRBJ2-2|TRBV15|few
CATSRVSGELFF
TGTGCCACCAGCAGAGTATCCGGGGAGCTGTTTTTT
>TRBD2|TRBJ2-1|TRBV9|few
CASGTSEYNEQFF
TGTGCCAGCGGGACTAGCGAATACAATGAGCAGTTCTTC
>TRBD1|TRBJ1-6|TRBV27|NA
CASSARTGIRNSPLHF
TGTGCCAGCAGTGCGCGGACAGGCATCAGGAATTCACCCCTCCACTTT
>TRBD2|TRBJ2-1|TRBV5-1|few
CASSSAGGPGVWQFF
TGCGCCAGCAGCTCGGCGGGGGGGCCGGGTGTTTGGCAGTTCTTC
>TRBD2|TRBJ2-1|TRBV7-9|NA
CASSFTSGGAGNEQFF
TGTGCCAGCAGCTTCACTAGCGGGGGGGCTGGGAATGAGCAGTTCTTC
>TRBD1|TRBJ2-7|TRBV9|few
CASSVGDRGLEQYF
TGTGCCAGCAGCGTAGGGGACAGGGGGCTTGAGCAGTACTTC
>TRBD1|TRBJ2-7|TRBV19|NA
CARRNRDSIYEQYF
TGTGCCAGGCGGAATAGGGACAGTATCTACGAGCAGTACTTC
>TRBD1|TRBJ2-3|TRBV7-2|NA
CASSDTDRGPTDTQYF
TGTGCCAGCAGCGATACCGACAGGGGGCCTACAGATACGCAGTATTTT
>TRBD1|TRBJ2-1|TRBV7-7|NA
CASSLLPEGGAYNEQFF
TGTGCCAGCAGCTTATTACCGGAAGGGGGCGCCTACAATGAGCAGTTCTTC
>TRBD1|TRBJ2-7|TRBV5-1|few
CASSLAAGQGGGEQYF
TGCGCCAGCAGCTTGGCCGCGGGACAGGGGGGTGGCGAGCAGTACTTC
>TRBD1|TRBJ1-1|TRBV10-3|NA
CATRKTTGANTEAFF
TGTGCCACCAGGAAAACGACAGGGGCGAACACTGAAGCTTTCTTT
>NA|TRBJ2-4|TRBV9|many
CASSRNRDDIQYF
TGTGCCAGCAGCCGTAACAGGGACGACATTCAGTACTTC
>NA|TRBJ2-3|TRBV7-9|NA
CASSQRPATDTQYF
TGTGCCAGCAGCCAGCGCCCAGCGACAGATACGCAGTATTTT
>TRBD1|TRBJ2-3|TRBV29-1|NA
CSERTGGTDTQYF
TGCAGCGAACGGACAGGGGGGACAGATACGCAGTATTTT
>TRBD2|TRBJ2-7|TRBV7-9|NA
CASSLAIASGGQTDEQYF
TGTGCCAGCAGCTTAGCGATCGCTAGCGGGGGGCAAACGGACGAGCAGTACTTC
>NA|TRBJ2-6|TRBV2|few
CASSEEYGGSGANVLTF
TGTGCCAGCAGTGAAGAATATGGCGGCTCTGGGGCCAACGTCCTGACTTTC
>NA|TRBJ2-7|TRBV11-2|NA
CASSWQGHTYEQYF
TGTGCCAGCAGCTGGCAAGGACATACCTACGAGCAGTACTTC
>NA|TRBJ2-1|TRBV14|many
CASSQGGLPYNEQFF
TGTGCCAGCAGCCAAGGCGGACTACCCTACAATGAGCAGTTCTTC
>NA|TRBJ2-3|TRBV7-6|NA
CASSFGLVTDTQYF
TGTGCCAGCAGCTTTGGGCTGGTCACAGATACGCAGTATTTT
>NA|TRBJ1-2|TRBV5-1|NA
CASSLAVQGSANYGYTF
TGCGCCAGCAGCTTGGCCGTCCAGGGCTCAGCTAACTATGGCTACACCTTC
>NA|TRBJ2-3|TRBV7-2|NA
CASSLIHSTDTQYF
TGTGCCAGCAGCTTGATACATAGCACAGATACGCAGTATTTT
>TRBD2|TRBJ2-3|TRBV7-9|NA
CASSLGLAGGQIYGDTQYF
TGTGCCAGCAGCTTAGGTCTAGCGGGGGGCCAGATATACGGAGATACGCAGTATTTT
>TRBD1|TRBJ1-6|TRBV7-6|NA
CASSTRDSLNNSPLHF
TGTGCCAGCAGCACAAGGGACAGCCTGAATAATTCACCCCTCCACTTT
>TRBD1|TRBJ1-5|TRBV6-5|few
CASRRGQRDQPQHF
TGTGCCAGCAGGAGGGGACAGCGCGATCAGCCCCAGCATTTT
>NA|TRBJ2-3|TRBV6-5|NA
CASSQLAAPTDTQYF
TGTGCCAGCAGTCAACTAGCTGCCCCCACAGATACGCAGTATTTT
>TRBD1|TRBJ2-3|TRBV4-1|NA
CASSHGTGSAKDTQYF
TGCGCCAGCAGCCACGGGACAGGCTCAGCCAAAGATACGCAGTATTTT